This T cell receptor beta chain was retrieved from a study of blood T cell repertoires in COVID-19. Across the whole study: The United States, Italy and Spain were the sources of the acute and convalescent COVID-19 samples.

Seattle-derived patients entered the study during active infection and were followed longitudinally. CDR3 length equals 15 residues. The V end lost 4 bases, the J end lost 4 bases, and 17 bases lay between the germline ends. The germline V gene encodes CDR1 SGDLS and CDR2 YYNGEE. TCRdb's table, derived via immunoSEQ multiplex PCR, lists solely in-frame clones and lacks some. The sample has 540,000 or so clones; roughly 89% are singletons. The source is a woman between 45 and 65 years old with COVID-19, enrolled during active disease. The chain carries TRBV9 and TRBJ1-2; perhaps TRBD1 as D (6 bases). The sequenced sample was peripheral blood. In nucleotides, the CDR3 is TGTGCCAGCAGCCCAATCCCAGGGGAAAGCTATGGCTACACCTTC. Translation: CASSPIPGESYGYTF.